Given below is one T cell receptor (beta chain) in context. What it recognizes is unknown. This entry is derived from a study of beta chain features in type 1 diabetes. Expressed TCRB transcripts got sequenced, as all isolated RNA was reverse transcribed. Clones were read by immunoSEQ multiplex PCR, and TCRdb kept only the in-frame ones, dropping some. Among around 340,000 clones listed, 7% to 10% were seen once. A single heparinised blood sample, averaging roughly 110 mL, was obtained per donor. Study findings and constraints: Patients with Type 1 diabetes showed moderately but significantly shorter TCRB CDR3s in all four CD4+ subsets. The similarity of naive, central memory and Treg TCRB repertoires appeared greater among patients than among healthy donors. Cells with high TCR expression could be over-represented when cDNA is sequenced.

The CDR3 is made up of 16 amino acids. With 1 base clipped from V and 5 bases from J, the junction kept 5 bases outside the gene matches. Germline V gene lookup returns CDR1 SGHNT and CDR2 YYREEE (reference sequence). Sequencing was carried out using central memory CD4+ T cells from blood. J is TRBJ2-2 and V is TRBV5-4, with 10 bases identical to TRBD2. The TCR originated in a man younger than 40 with type 1 diabetes. The CDR3 spells CASSLMTSGPTGELFF. Here the CDR3 DNA reads TGTGCCAGCAGCTTGATGACTAGCGGGCCTACCGGGGAGCTGTTTTTT.